Listed here is a single T cell receptor (beta chain). The antigen remains unidentified. The data derive from a study of T cell responses to AZD1222 COVID-19 vaccine. Findings and limits, study-wide: Only five to seven AZD1222 recipients tested seropositive at baseline.

Here immunoSEQ multiplex PCR was the method, and the copy in TCRdb shows in-frame clones only, minus some. This sample has 140,000 to 150,000 clones, with approximately 90% found just once. The germline V and J ends were trimmed by 0 bases and 0 bases, with 7 bases remaining between them. In germline, CDR1 is SGDLS, CDR2 YYNGEE. The CDR3 consists of 14 residues. The starting material was peripheral blood, obtained on day 0 of AZD1222 vaccination. The sequence derives from an adult in good health. The V and J genes are TRBV9 and TRBJ2-7; D is uncertain. For the CDR3, the DNA is TGTGCCAGCAGCGTAGCGTCGAGCTCCTACGAGCAGTACTTC. Its translation: CASSVASSSYEQYF.